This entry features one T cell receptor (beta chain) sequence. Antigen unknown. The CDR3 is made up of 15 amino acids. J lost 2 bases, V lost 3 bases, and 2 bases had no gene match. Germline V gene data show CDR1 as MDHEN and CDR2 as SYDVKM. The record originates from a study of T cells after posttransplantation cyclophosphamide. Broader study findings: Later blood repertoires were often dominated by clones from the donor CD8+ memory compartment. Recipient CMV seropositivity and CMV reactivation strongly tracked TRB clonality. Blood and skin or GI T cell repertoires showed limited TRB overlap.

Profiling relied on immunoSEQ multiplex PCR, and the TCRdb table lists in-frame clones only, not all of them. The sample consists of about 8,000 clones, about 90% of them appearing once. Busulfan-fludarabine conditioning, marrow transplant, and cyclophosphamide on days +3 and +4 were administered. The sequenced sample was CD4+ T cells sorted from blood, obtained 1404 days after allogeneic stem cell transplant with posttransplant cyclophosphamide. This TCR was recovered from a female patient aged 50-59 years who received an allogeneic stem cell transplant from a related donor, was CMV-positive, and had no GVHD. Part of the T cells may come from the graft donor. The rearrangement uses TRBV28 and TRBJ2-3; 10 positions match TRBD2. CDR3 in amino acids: CASSFTSGNTDTQYF. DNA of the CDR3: TGTGCCAGCAGTTTTACTAGCGGGAACACAGATACGCAGTATTTT.